This T cell receptor (beta chain) is from a study of cytomegalovirus exposure and HLA in healthy donors. Trimming pared 0 bases from V and 4 bases from J, leaving 20 bases between. CDR1 SGDLS and CDR2 YYNGEE come from the germline V gene. The CDR3 contains 18 residues. 13 Jbeta primers and 60 Vbeta primers were used for the PCR. Sequencing used immunoSEQ multiplex PCR; TCRdb keeps in-frame clones, though not all of them. This sample lists about 48,000 clones; its ten largest clones have more than 5.5%. The clonotype was recovered from a male donor in good health and CMV-seropositive. Material: PBMCs. V and J are TRBV9 and TRBJ2-1; perhaps TRBD1 as D (6 bases). In nucleotides, the CDR3 is TGTGCCAGCAGCGTAGCAGGGGACGGGGTATTGGGATACAATGAGCAGTTCTTC. It codes for CASSVAGDGVLGYNEQFF.